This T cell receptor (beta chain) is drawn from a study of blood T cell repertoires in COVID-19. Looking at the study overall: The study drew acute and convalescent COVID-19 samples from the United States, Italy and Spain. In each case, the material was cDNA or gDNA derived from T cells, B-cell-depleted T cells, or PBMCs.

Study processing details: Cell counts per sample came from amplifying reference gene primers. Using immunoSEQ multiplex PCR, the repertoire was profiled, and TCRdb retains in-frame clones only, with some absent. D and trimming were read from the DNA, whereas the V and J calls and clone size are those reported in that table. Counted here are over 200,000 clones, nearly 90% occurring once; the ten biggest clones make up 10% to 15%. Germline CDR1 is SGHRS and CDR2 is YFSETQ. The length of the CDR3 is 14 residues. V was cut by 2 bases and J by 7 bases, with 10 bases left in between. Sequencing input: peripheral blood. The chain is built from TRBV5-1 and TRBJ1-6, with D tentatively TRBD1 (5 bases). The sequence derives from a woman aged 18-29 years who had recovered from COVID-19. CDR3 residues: CASSFDRSNSPLHF. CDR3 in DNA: TGCGCCAGCAGCTTCGACAGATCAAATTCACCCCTCCACTTT. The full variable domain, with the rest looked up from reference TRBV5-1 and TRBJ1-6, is KAGVTQTPRYLIKTRGQQVTLSCSPISGHRSVSWYQQTPGQGLQFLFEYFSETQRNKGNFPGRFSGRQFSNSRSEMNVSTLELGDSALYLCASSFDRSNSPLHFGNGTRLTVT.